This T cell receptor (beta chain) was obtained from a study of CD8+ T cells in alopecia areata. Whole-study findings and limits: Researchers reported that TCR sharing among patients proved less clear than in mice, possibly HLA-linked.

TCR sequencing used cDNA made by reverse transcription of extracted RNA. The protocol was immunoSEQ multiplex PCR, while the TCRdb copy is restricted to in-frame clones and leaves out a portion. The sample has approximately 30,000 clones; approximately 65% are singletons. CDR3 length equals 16 residues. J was trimmed by 1 base and V by 5 bases; bases with no gene match: 7. CDR1 and CDR2 (germline): SEHNR, FQNEAQ (reference sequence). Notes on this clone: Its specificity is unknown.

The genes are TRBV7-9 and TRBJ1-1; 10 bases match TRBD1. This clonotype originated in a human donor with alopecia areata. Sequencing was performed on NKG2D-high CD8+ T cells sorted from blood. The CDR3 region is CASSPDRGHGNTEAFF. CDR3 DNA sequence: TGTGCCAGCAGCCCCGACAGGGGGCATGGGAACACTGAAGCTTTCTTT.